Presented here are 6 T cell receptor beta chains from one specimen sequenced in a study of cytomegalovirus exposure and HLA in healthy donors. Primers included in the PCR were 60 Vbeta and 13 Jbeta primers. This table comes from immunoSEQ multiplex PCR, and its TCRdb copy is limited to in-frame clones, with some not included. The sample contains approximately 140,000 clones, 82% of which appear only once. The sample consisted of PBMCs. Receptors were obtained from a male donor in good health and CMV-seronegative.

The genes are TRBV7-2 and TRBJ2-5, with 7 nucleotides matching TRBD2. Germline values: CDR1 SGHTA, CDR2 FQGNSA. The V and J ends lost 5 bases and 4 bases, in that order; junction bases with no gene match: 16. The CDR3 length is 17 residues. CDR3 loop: CASSPGSLGGGLETQYF. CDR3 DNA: TGTGCCAGCAGCCCCGGCTCACTTGGGGGGGGTTTAGAGACCCAGTACTTC.

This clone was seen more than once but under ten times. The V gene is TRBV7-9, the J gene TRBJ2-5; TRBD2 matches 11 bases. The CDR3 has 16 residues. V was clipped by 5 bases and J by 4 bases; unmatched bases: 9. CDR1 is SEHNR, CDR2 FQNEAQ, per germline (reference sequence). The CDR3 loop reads CASSLRIAGGRETQYF. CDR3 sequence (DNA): TGTGCCAGCAGCCTCAGGATAGCGGGAGGGCGAGAGACCCAGTACTTC.

The CDR3 sequence is CASSKFTGARTPRANVLTF. As DNA, the CDR3 is TGTGCCAGCAGCAAATTCACCGGAGCCAGGACTCCCCGGGCCAACGTCCTGACTTTC. The chain has TRBV21-1 and TRBJ2-6; no DNA check was done on the table's D call, TRBD2. TRBV21-1 is an annotated pseudogene. This CDR3 has 19 amino acids.

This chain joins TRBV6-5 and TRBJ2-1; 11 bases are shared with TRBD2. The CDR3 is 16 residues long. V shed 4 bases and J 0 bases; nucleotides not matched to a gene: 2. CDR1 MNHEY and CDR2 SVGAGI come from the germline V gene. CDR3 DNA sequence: TGTGCCAGCAGTTCACTAGCGGGGGACTCCTACAATGAGCAGTTCTTC. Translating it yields CASSSLAGDSYNEQFF.

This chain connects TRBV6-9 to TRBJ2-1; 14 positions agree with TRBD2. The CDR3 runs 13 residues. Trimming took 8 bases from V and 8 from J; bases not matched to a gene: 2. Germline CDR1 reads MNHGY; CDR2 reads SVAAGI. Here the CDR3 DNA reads TGTGCCAGCGGGACTAGCGGGAGTGATGAGCAGTTCTTC. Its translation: CASGTSGSDEQFF.

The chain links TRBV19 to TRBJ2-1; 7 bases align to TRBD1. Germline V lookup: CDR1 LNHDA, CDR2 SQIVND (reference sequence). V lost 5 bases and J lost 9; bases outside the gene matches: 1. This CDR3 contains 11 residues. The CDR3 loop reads CASSPGGEQFF. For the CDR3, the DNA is TGTGCCAGTAGTCCAGGGGGTGAGCAGTTCTTC.